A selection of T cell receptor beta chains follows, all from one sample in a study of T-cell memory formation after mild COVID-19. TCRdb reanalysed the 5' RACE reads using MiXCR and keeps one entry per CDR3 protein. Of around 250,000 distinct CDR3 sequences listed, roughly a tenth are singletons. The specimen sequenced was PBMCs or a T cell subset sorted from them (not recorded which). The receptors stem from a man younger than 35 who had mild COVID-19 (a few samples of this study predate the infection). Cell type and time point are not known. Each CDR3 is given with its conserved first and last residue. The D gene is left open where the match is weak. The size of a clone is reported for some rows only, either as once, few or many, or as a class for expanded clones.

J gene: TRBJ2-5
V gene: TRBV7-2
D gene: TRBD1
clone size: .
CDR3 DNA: TGTGCCAGCAGCTTAATGACAGGGGGCCAGGAGACCCAGTACTTC
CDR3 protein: CASSLMTGGQETQYF

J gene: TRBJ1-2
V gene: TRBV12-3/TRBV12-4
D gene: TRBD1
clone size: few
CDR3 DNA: TGTGCCAGCAGAAGTGGGACAGTGCCTAACTATGGCTACACCTTC
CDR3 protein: CASRSGTVPNYGYTF

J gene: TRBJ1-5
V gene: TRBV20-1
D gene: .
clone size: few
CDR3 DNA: TGCAGTGCTAGAGATTGGAGGGGGGGATATAGCAATCAGCCCCAGCATTTT
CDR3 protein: CSARDWRGGYSNQPQHF

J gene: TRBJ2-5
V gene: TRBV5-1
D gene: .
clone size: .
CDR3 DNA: TGCGCCAGCAGCTTGATGTCCCGAGAAGAGACCCAGTACTTC
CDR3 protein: CASSLMSREETQYF

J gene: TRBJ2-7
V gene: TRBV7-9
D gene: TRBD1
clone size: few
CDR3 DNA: TGTGCCAGCAGCTTATACAGGGGATCCTACGAGCAGTACTTC
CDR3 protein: CASSLYRGSYEQYF

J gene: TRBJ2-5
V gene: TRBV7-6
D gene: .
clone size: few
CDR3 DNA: TGTGCCAGCAGCGGTGGGGCGCGGGAGACCCAGTACTTC
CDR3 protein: CASSGGARETQYF

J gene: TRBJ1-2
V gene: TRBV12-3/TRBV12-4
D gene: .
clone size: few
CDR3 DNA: TGTGCCAGCAGTTCGGGACCCGGTCGTTACACCTTC
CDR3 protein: CASSSGPGRYTF

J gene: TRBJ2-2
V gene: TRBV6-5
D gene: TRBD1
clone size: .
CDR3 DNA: TGTGCCAGCAGGCCTCCAGGGACAGGGCGGACCGGGGAGCTGTTTTTT
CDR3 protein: CASRPPGTGRTGELFF

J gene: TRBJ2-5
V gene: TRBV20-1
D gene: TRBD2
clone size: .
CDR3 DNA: TGCAGTGCCCAAACTAGCGGCGAGACCCAGTACTTC
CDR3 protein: CSAQTSGETQYF

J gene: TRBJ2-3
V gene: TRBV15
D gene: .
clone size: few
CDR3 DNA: TGTGCCACCAGGACAAGAGTCGGGGCAGATACGCAGTATTTT
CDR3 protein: CATRTRVGADTQYF

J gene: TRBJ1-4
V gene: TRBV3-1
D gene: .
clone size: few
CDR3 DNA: TGTGCCAGCAGCCACCGGGACGGTGAAAAACTGTTTTTT
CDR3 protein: CASSHRDGEKLFF

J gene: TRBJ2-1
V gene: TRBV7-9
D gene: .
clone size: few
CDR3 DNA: TGTGCCAGCAGCTCAAGCGGTTACAATGAGCAGTTCTTC
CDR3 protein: CASSSSGYNEQFF

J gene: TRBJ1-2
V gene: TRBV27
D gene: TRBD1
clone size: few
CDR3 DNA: TGTGCCAGCAGTTCGAACCCTTCGGGACAGGTTTTTGGCTACACCTTC
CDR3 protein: CASSSNPSGQVFGYTF

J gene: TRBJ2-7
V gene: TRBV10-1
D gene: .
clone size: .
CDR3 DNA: TGCGCCAGCAGAGGCAGATCCTACGAGCAGTACTTC
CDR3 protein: CASRGRSYEQYF

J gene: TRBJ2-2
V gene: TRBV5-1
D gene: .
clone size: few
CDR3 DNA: TGCGCCAGCAGCCCTGGAAGCGGCCGGGGTTGGACCGGGGAGCTGTTTTTT
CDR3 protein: CASSPGSGRGWTGELFF

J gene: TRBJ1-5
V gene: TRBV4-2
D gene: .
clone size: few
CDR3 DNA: TGTGCCAGCAGCCCCCAGAAGGAGAGGGGCAATCAGCCCCAGCATTTT
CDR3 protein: CASSPQKERGNQPQHF

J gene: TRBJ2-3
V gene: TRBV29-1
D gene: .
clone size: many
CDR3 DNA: TGCAGCGTTGAAGACCCCCGGAGGTCGGATACGCAGTATTTT
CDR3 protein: CSVEDPRRSDTQYF

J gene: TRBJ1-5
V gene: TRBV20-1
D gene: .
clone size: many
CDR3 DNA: TGCAGTGCTAGCCCCGGTGAGGGCCCCTATCATTCCCAGCATTTT
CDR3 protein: CSASPGEGPYHSQHF

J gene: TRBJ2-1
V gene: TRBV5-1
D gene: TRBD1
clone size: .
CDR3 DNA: TGCGCCAGCAGCCCGGGACAGGGGGCAAATGAGCAGTTCTTC
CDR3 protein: CASSPGQGANEQFF

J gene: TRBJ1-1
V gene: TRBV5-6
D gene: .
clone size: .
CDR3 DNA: TGTGCCAGCAGCTGGGTCCCGGCGGTGAACACTGAAGCTTTCTTT
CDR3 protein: CASSWVPAVNTEAFF

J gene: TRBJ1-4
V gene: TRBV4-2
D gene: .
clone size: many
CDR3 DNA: TGTGCCAGCAGCCAAAGGGGGGACGGGAATGAAAAACTGTTTTTT
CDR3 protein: CASSQRGDGNEKLFF

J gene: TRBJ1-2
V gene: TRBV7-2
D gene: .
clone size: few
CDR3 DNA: TGTGCCAGCACCCGAGCGGGGGCAATTGATGGCTACACCTTC
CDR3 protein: CASTRAGAIDGYTF

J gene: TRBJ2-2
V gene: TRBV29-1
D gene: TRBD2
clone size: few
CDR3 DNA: TGCAGCGTTCCACAACTAGCGGGGGGCGGGGAGCTGTTTTTT
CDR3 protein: CSVPQLAGGGELFF

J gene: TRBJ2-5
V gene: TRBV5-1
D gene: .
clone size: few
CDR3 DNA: TGCGCCAGCAGCACCGGGACACATCAAGAGACCCAGTACTTC
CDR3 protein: CASSTGTHQETQYF

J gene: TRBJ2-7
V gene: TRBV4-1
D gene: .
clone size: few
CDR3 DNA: TGCGCCAGCAGCCAAGGTACAGGCAGCTCCTACGAGCAGTACTTC
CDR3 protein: CASSQGTGSSYEQYF

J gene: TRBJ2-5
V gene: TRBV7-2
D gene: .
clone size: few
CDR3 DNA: TGTGCCAGCAGCTTGTCGACAGGCTCAAAAGAGACCCAGTACTTC
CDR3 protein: CASSLSTGSKETQYF

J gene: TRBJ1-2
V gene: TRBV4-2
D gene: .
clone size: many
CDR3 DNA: TGTGCCAGCAGCCAGGGCTCTTTAGGGTATGGCTACACCTTC
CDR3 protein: CASSQGSLGYGYTF

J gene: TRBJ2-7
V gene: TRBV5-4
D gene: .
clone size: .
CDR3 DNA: TGTGCCAGCAGCGCGGGACGGCCTGCCGAGCAGTACTTC
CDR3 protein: CASSAGRPAEQYF

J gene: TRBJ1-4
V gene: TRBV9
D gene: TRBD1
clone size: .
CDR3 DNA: TGTGCCAGCAGCGCGATGACAGGGGTCGATGAAAAACTGTTTTTT
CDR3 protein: CASSAMTGVDEKLFF

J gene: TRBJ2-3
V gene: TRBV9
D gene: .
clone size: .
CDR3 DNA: TGTGCCAGCAGCGTAGCCCGGGGGGATACGCAGTATTTT
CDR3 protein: CASSVARGDTQYF